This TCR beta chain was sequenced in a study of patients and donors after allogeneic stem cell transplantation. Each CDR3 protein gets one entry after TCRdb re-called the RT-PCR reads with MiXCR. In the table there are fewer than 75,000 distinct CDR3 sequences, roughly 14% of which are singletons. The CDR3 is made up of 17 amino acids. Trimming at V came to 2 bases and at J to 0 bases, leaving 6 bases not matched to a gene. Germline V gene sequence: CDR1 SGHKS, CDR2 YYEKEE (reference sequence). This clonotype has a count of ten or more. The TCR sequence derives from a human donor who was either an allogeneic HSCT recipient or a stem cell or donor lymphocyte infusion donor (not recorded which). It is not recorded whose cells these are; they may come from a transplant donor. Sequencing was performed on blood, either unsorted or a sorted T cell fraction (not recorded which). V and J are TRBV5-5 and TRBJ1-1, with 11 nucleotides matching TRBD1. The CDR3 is CASSFGTGGAMNTEAFF. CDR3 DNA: TGTGCCAGCAGCTTCGGGACAGGGGGTGCGATGAACACTGAAGCTTTCTTT.